The rows below give T cell receptor beta chains drawn from one sample of a study of a mutant IDH1 vaccine in newly diagnosed glioma. The antigens of these receptors remain unknown. The assay was immunoSEQ multiplex PCR, and TCRdb's table has in-frame clones only and misses some. The data show approximately 35,000 clones, 50% to 60% seen once. The sample in question was PBMCs, obtained from a glioma patient whose treatment included an IDH1 peptide vaccine. Source of these receptors: a woman aged 18-29 years with glioma. CDR3s include the opening cysteine and the closing phenylalanine or tryptophan. The D gene is left open where the match is weak. For some rows the clone size is stated as once, few or many, or as a class when expanded; others skip it.

j_gene	d_gene	abundance	v_gene	CDR3nt	CDR3aa
TRBJ2-1	NA	NA	TRBV2	TGTGCCAGCAGGGAAGTCGCGAAGGGGCACAATGAGCAGTTCTTC	CASREVAKGHNEQFF
TRBJ2-3	NA	NA	TRBV7-9	TGTGCCAGCAGCCTAGGCTTAGGATTGGCAGATACGCAGTATTTT	CASSLGLGLADTQYF
TRBJ1-4	NA	NA	TRBV28	TGTGCCAGCAGTTTAAGAGGTGGACGGGGGAAAGGACTGTTTTTT	CASSLRGGRGKGLFF
TRBJ2-7	NA	NA	TRBV6-6	TGTGCCAGCACCCAAGGGGGGGAGCAGTACTTC	CASTQGGEQYF
TRBJ2-7	NA	NA	TRBV15	TGTGCCACCGCGTGGCAGAACGAGCAGTACTTC	CATAWQNEQYF
TRBJ1-5	NA	NA	TRBV6-1	TGTGCCAGCAGCACAGGGCTCGGGCAGCCCCAGCATTTT	CASSTGLGQPQHF
TRBJ1-5	TRBD1	few	TRBV6-1	TGTGCCAGCAGTGAAGTGGGCAGGGGGAATAGCAATCAGCCCCAGCATTTT	CASSEVGRGNSNQPQHF
TRBJ1-1	NA	NA	TRBV28	TGTGCCAGCAGGGGTAACACTGAAGCTTTCTTT	CASRGNTEAFF
TRBJ2-5	NA	once	TRBV4-1	TGCGCCAGCAGCCAAGGCCCGAGGGATGAAGAGACCCAGTACTTC	CASSQGPRDEETQYF
TRBJ1-2	NA	NA	TRBV28	TGTGCCAGCAGCGGACCTACTCGGGGCTACACCTTC	CASSGPTRGYTF
TRBJ2-7	TRBD1	NA	TRBV5-1	TGCGCCAGCAGCCGCGGACAGGGGGACTACGAGCAGTACTTC	CASSRGQGDYEQYF
TRBJ2-3	TRBD1	NA	TRBV7-9	TGTGCCAGCAGCGGGGACAGTTTTCCTCGCACAGATACGCAGTATTTT	CASSGDSFPRTDTQYF
TRBJ2-3	TRBD2	few	TRBV25-1	TGTGCCAGCAGTCCTAGGAGGTCTAGCGGACACACAGATACGCAGTATTTT	CASSPRRSSGHTDTQYF
TRBJ1-5	NA	NA	TRBV28	TGTGCCAGCAGGGGGCGGTATATGGATCAGCCCCAGCATTTT	CASRGRYMDQPQHF
TRBJ2-4	NA	NA	TRBV27	TGTGCCAGCATCCCCCAGAACCAAAACATTCAGTACTTC	CASIPQNQNIQYF
TRBJ1-5	NA	NA	TRBV28	TGTGCCAGCAGTTCCAGACAGGTCCAGCATTTT	CASSSRQVQHF
TRBJ2-7	NA	NA	TRBV30	TGTGCCTGGAGGGTCTTGGGGACGGATTCCTACGAGCAGTACTTC	CAWRVLGTDSYEQYF
TRBJ2-1	NA	many	TRBV6-4	TGTGCCAGCAGTGACGGTGCCAGCTCCTACAATGAGCAGTTCTTC	CASSDGASSYNEQFF
TRBJ1-6	TRBD1	few	TRBV7-9	TGTGCCAGCAGCTTACGGGCGGACAGGGGGGATTCACCCCTCCACTTT	CASSLRADRGDSPLHF
TRBJ2-5	NA	NA	TRBV11-2	TGTGCCAGCAGCTTAGGAGGGAAGACCCAGTACTTC	CASSLGGKTQYF
TRBJ2-3	TRBD2	NA	TRBV4-2	TGTGCCAGCAGCCAGAACGGACGCGGGAGGGCCGACGCAGATACGCAGTATTTT	CASSQNGRGRADADTQYF
TRBJ1-1	TRBD1	NA	TRBV29-1	TGCAGCGTTGCCAGGGGGGACACTGAAGCTTTCTTT	CSVARGDTEAFF
TRBJ1-1	NA	NA	TRBV6-1	TGTGCCAGCAGATCGGCCAGCATGAACACTGAAGCTTTCTTT	CASRSASMNTEAFF
TRBJ2-3	NA	NA	TRBV7-6	TGTGCCAGCAGCCCCTACAGGGCAGATACGCAGTATTTT	CASSPYRADTQYF
TRBJ2-7	TRBD1	NA	TRBV2	TGTGCCAGCAGGGGGGGGCTGGGACAGGGGGCCTACGAGCAGTACTTC	CASRGGLGQGAYEQYF
TRBJ1-1	TRBD1	once	TRBV9	TGTGCCAGCAGCGTATCAGGGGGCGCGGTTGACACTGAAGCTTTCTTT	CASSVSGGAVDTEAFF
TRBJ2-6	NA	NA	TRBV19	TGTGCCAGTAGTATTCTTTTAGATGGCTCTGGGGCCAACGTCCTGACTTTC	CASSILLDGSGANVLTF
TRBJ1-6	NA	NA	TRBV6-1	TGTGCCAGCAGTGTGACGACGACGAATTCACCCCTCCACTTT	CASSVTTTNSPLHF
TRBJ2-1	NA	medium-sized	TRBV19	TGTGCCAGTAGGGCCGGGACAGGGGAAAGCGGGAGGGCGGGAAATGAGCAGTTCTTC	CASRAGTGESGRAGNEQFF
TRBJ1-6	TRBD1	NA	TRBV5-1	TGCGCCAGCAGCGGACAGGGGGCCGGTTCACCCCTCCACTTT	CASSGQGAGSPLHF
TRBJ2-7	NA	few	TRBV11-3	TGTGCCAGCAGCCCGGGAGGACAGTCACCTTCCTACGAGCAGTACTTC	CASSPGGQSPSYEQYF
TRBJ2-3	NA	medium-sized	TRBV14	TGTGCCAGCAGCCCCACGGCGAGGGATACGCAGTATTTT	CASSPTARDTQYF
TRBJ1-1	TRBD1	few	TRBV5-4	TGTGCCAGCAGCTCGACAGGGTTTAACACTGAAGCTTTCTTT	CASSSTGFNTEAFF
TRBJ2-1	TRBD2	few	TRBV13	TGTGCCAGCAGCTTAGGACTAGCGGGGGGCTACAATGAGCAGTTCTTC	CASSLGLAGGYNEQFF
TRBJ1-5	NA	few	TRBV30	TGTGCCTGGAGTCCTTCGCAGCTGAATCAGCCCCAGCATTTT	CAWSPSQLNQPQHF
TRBJ2-1	TRBD2	NA	TRBV5-1	TGCGCCAGCAGCCAGACTAGCGGGGGGTCCTACAATGAGCAGTTCTTC	CASSQTSGGSYNEQFF
TRBJ2-5	TRBD2	once	TRBV6-1	TGTGCCAGCAGTGAAGGGGCGGGAGGACAGACCCAGTACTTC	CASSEGAGGQTQYF
TRBJ2-7	NA	few	TRBV4-2	TGTGCCAGCAGCCAAGACCCGTGGTTAGTCCCCCTCTCCTACGAGCAGTACTTC	CASSQDPWLVPLSYEQYF
TRBJ2-1	NA	NA	TRBV27	TGTGCCAGCAGTTTAGGCAATGAGCAGTTCTTC	CASSLGNEQFF
TRBJ1-2	NA	NA	TRBV27	TGTGCCAGCAGTTCCTTGGACAAGGTTTGGTATGGCTACACCTTC	CASSSLDKVWYGYTF
TRBJ1-1	TRBD1	once	TRBV6-6	TGTGCCAGCAGTTACACAACAGGGGGGAACACTGAAGCTTTCTTT	CASSYTTGGNTEAFF
TRBJ1-6	NA	NA	TRBV7-9	TGTGCCAGCAGCCCAGGGGTTTCACCCCTCCACTTT	CASSPGVSPLHF
TRBJ1-1	NA	NA	TRBV6-6	TGTGCCAGCAGACGGACAGCAGAGAACACTGAAGCTTTCTTT	CASRRTAENTEAFF
TRBJ1-5	NA	NA	TRBV14	TGTGCCAGCAGTCAATCAGGCGCTCAGCCCCAGCATTTT	CASSQSGAQPQHF
TRBJ2-1	TRBD2	few	TRBV4-3	TGCGCCAGCAGCCAAGATTTGGGACTAGCGGCCAATGAGCAGTTCTTC	CASSQDLGLAANEQFF
TRBJ1-1	NA	NA	TRBV19	TGTGCCAGTATCCCTGAGTCCGGGAGCACTGAAGCTTTCTTT	CASIPESGSTEAFF
TRBJ2-5	NA	NA	TRBV5-8	TGTGCCAGCAGCTTCTCTACGGGGGCGACCCAGTACTTC	CASSFSTGATQYF
TRBJ2-2	NA	NA	TRBV7-2	TGTGCCAGCAGCTTAGTTGGGGGGCTTGGCACCGGGGAGCTGTTTTTT	CASSLVGGLGTGELFF